The 23 T cell receptor beta chains reported below all come from one sample, sequenced in a study of CD8 T cells in Susac syndrome. Random-hexamer reverse transcription was applied to about 0.45 to 1 ug RNA. TCRdb used MiXCR to reprocess the immunoSEQ multiplex PCR reads, holding one entry per CDR3 protein. The data contain 65,000 to 75,000 distinct CDR3 sequences, 95% of them seen just once; the ten biggest clones take up about 0.25%. The material sequenced was CD8+ T cells from PBMCs. The receptors stem from a human donor in good health.

This clonotype has a single count. V usage is TRBV3-1 and J usage is TRBJ2-7; D is possibly TRBD1 or TRBD2 (6 bases each). The CDR3 has 15 amino acids. In germline, CDR1 is LGHDT, CDR2 YNNKEL (reference sequence). V was clipped by 2 bases and J by 3 bases, with 14 bases between them. The CDR3 reads CASSQRQGTLYEQYF. CDR3 nucleotides: TGTGCCAGCAGCCAAAGGCAGGGGACTCTCTACGAGCAGTACTTC.

The gene calls are TRBV6-6 and TRBJ1-1; D not certain. Germline V CDR1 and CDR2: MNHNY, SVGAGI (reference sequence). The CDR3 sequence is 13 residues long. Trimming removed 5 bases from V and 1 base from J, with 8 bases in between. This chain's CDR3 is CASSRTENTEAFF. DNA of the CDR3: TGTGCCAGCAGTCGGACGGAGAACACTGAAGCTTTCTTT.

This chain uses TRBV5-1 with TRBJ1-3; D uncertain. V was shortened by 0 bases and J by 8 bases, with 15 bases between the two germline ends. Germline V gives CDR1 SGHRS, CDR2 YFSETQ. There are 15 residues in the CDR3. The CDR3 here is CASSLESERFDTIYF. As DNA, the CDR3 is TGCGCCAGCAGCTTGGAGTCCGAAAGGTTCGACACCATATATTTT.

In this sample, this clonotype turned up once. This chain uses TRBV11-1 with TRBJ2-6, with D perhaps matching TRBD1 (6 bases). The CDR3 sequence is 20 residues long. V lost 5 bases to trimming and J lost 2 bases, with 25 bases between them. Per the germline V gene, CDR1 is SGHAT and CDR2 is FQDESV (reference sequence). CDR3 region: CASSLPPGTPSGPGANVLTF. In DNA form, the CDR3 reads TGTGCCAGCAGCCTTCCTCCCGGGACACCCTCTGGGCCTGGGGCCAACGTCCTGACTTTC.

V and J are TRBV13 and TRBJ1-1; no clear D gene. From germline, CDR1 is PRHDT and CDR2 FYEKMQ (reference sequence). V shed 2 bases and J shed 0 bases, with 10 bases lying between them. CDR3 size: 15 residues. In DNA, the CDR3 is TGTGCCAGCAGCTTAACTGGGGATATGAACACTGAAGCTTTCTTT. Translation gives CASSLTGDMNTEAFF.

CDR3: CASSISTRGTEAFF. The CDR3 DNA reads as TGTGCCAGTAGTATCAGCACCCGCGGCACTGAAGCTTTCTTT. V is TRBV19 and J is TRBJ1-1; D gene unclear. The CDR3 covers 14 residues. The germline V and J ends were trimmed by 3 bases and 4 bases, with 12 bases remaining between them. Germline assignment: CDR1 LNHDA and CDR2 SQIVND (reference sequence). The full variable domain, rest sourced from reference TRBV19 and TRBJ1-1, is DGGITQSPKYLFRKEGQNVTLSCEQNLNHDAMYWYRQDPGQGLRLIYYSQIVNDFQKGDIAEGYSVSREKKESFPLTVTSAQKNPTAFYLCASSISTRGTEAFFGQGTRLTVV.

The chain couples TRBV29-1 to TRBJ1-1, with a possible D match to TRBD1 (5 bases). The germline CDR1 and CDR2 sequences are SQVTM and ANQGSEA. The V end lost 3 bases, the J end lost 11 bases, and 16 bases lay between the germline ends. The CDR3 consists of 12 residues. The CDR3 sequence is CSVDGGRDGAFF. The CDR3 DNA reads as TGCAGCGTTGACGGAGGTCGGGACGGTGCTTTCTTT.

This chain joins TRBV7-9 and TRBJ2-7, with D hard to call. Germline CDR1 reads SEHNR; CDR2 reads FQNEAQ (reference sequence). Trimming took 5 bases from V and 3 from J, leaving 14 bases between them. The CDR3 is 14 residues long. As DNA, the CDR3 is TGTGCCAGCAGCCAGGACCTTAGGGTCTACGAGCAGTACTTC. It encodes CASSQDLRVYEQYF.

This chain connects TRBV27 to TRBJ2-7; perhaps TRBD1 as D (6 bases). The CDR3 contains 13 residues. V lost 8 bases and J lost 2, with 13 bases in between. In germline, CDR1 is MNHEY, CDR2 SMNVEV (reference sequence). The CDR3 is CASRTDHTYEQYF. CDR3 coding DNA: TGTGCCAGCCGGACAGACCACACCTACGAGCAGTACTTC.

V is TRBV13 and J is TRBJ2-2; D is unclear. Germline V gene sequence: CDR1 PRHDT, CDR2 FYEKMQ (reference sequence). There are 13 residues in the CDR3. V was pared by 0 bases and J by 7 bases, with 6 bases between. The CDR3 region is CASSLGGFGELFF. CDR3 nucleotide sequence: TGTGCCAGCAGCTTAGGGGGGTTCGGGGAGCTGTTTTTT.

V gene TRBV7-6 combines with J gene TRBJ2-7, with D perhaps TRBD2 (6 bases). The V and J ends lost 1 base and 3 bases respectively, with 16 bases between them. This CDR3 region has 16 residues. CDR1 and CDR2 (germline): SGHVS, FNYEAQ. The CDR3 protein is CASSLEGPQAGYEQYF. In nucleotides, the CDR3 is TGTGCCAGCAGCTTAGAGGGTCCCCAAGCGGGCTACGAGCAGTACTTC.

V usage is TRBV7-9 and J usage is TRBJ2-3; 9 nucleotides agree with TRBD1. The CDR3 length is 12 residues. V lost 1 base, J lost 14 bases, and 4 bases stayed unmatched. Germline-derived CDR1 and CDR2 are SEHNR and FQNEAQ (reference sequence). CDR3 residues: CASSLGTGDWYF. The CDR3 DNA reads as TGTGCCAGCAGCTTAGGGACAGGGGATTGGTATTTT.

This chain joins TRBV4-1 and TRBJ2-4; D perhaps matches TRBD1 (7 bases). The length of the CDR3 is 14 residues. V was trimmed by 4 bases and J by 3 bases, leaving 10 bases between them. Germline CDR1 MGHRA, CDR2 YSYEKL. CDR3: CASSPGDSKNIQYF. The DNA of the CDR3 is TGCGCCAGCAGCCCGGGGGACAGCAAAAACATTCAGTACTTC.

V gene TRBV7-9 combines with J gene TRBJ2-3; no firm D call. The germline V and J ends were trimmed by 8 bases and 1 base, with 10 bases remaining between them. This CDR3 has 13 amino acids. CDR1 and CDR2 from the germline V gene are SEHNR and FQNEAQ (reference sequence). The CDR3 nucleotides read TGTGCCAGCCATCGTGGGGGCACAGATACGCAGTATTTT. Translation gives CASHRGGTDTQYF.

In DNA form, the CDR3 reads TGTGCCACCAGCATAGAACCGGGACTGCTGCAGTATTTT. Its protein product is CATSIEPGLLQYF. V usage is TRBV15 and J usage is TRBJ2-3; D perhaps matches TRBD2 (6 bases). Per the germline V gene, CDR1 is LNHNV and CDR2 is YYDKDF (reference sequence). The CDR3 loop spans 13 amino acids. Trimming stripped 4 bases from V and 11 bases from J, with 16 bases between.

This chain uses TRBV7-2 with TRBJ2-2; D not resolved. Germline loops: CDR1 SGHTA, CDR2 FQGNSA. V lost 0 bases, J lost 3 bases, and 5 bases lay in between. This CDR3 has 14 amino acids. The CDR3: CASSLAPHTGELFF. CDR3 DNA: TGTGCCAGCAGCTTAGCCCCTCACACCGGGGAGCTGTTTTTT.

The J gene is TRBJ2-1, the V gene TRBV7-3; 7 positions agree with TRBD2. CDR1 and CDR2 (germline): SGHTA, FQGTGA. There are 12 residues in the CDR3. Losses at the gene ends were 8 bases for V and 5 bases for J; bases not matched to a gene: 3. CDR3 sequence (DNA): TGTGCCAGCGGACTAGGGGACAATGAGCAGTTCTTC. Amino acids: CASGLGDNEQFF.

The V gene is TRBV19, the J gene TRBJ2-2; no reliable D call. CDR1 and CDR2 (germline): LNHDA, SQIVND (reference sequence). CDR3 size: 11 residues. V gave up 10 bases and J gave up 5 bases, with 8 bases separating them. CDR3 sequence reads: CATSETGELFF. CDR3 coding DNA: TGTGCCACCTCTGAGACCGGGGAGCTGTTTTTT. Based on the CDR3 plus reference TRBV19 and TRBJ2-2, the full variable domain is DGGITQSPKYLFRKEGQNVTLSCEQNLNHDAMYWYRQDPGQGLRLIYYSQIVNDFQKGDIAEGYSVSREKKESFPLTVTSAQKNPTAFYLCATSETGELFFGEGSRLTVL.

V and J are TRBV28 and TRBJ2-2, with 11 nucleotides matching TRBD2. J lost 2 bases, V lost 6 bases, and 14 bases had no gene match. Germline CDR1 MDHEN, CDR2 SYDVKM. This CDR3 spans 19 amino acids. The CDR3 is CASSRLELAGGYNTGELFF. DNA for the CDR3: TGTGCCAGCAGCCGTTTGGAGCTAGCGGGGGGATACAACACCGGGGAGCTGTTTTTT.

The chain recombines TRBV7-6 with TRBJ1-2; TRBD1 matches 8 bases. The CDR3 has 14 residues. With V trimmed by 3 bases and J by 8 bases, 8 bases remained unmatched. The V gene's germline CDR1 is SGHVS and CDR2 FNYEAQ. CDR3 DNA: TGTGCCAGCAGCTTCCGAGCCGGGACAGGCGGCTACACCTTC. It translates to CASSFRAGTGGYTF. The complete variable domain, with remaining parts taken from reference TRBV7-6 and TRBJ1-2, reads GAGVSQSPRYKVTKRGQDVALRCDPISGHVSLYWYRQALGQGPEFLTYFNYEAQQDKSGLPNDRFSAERPEGSISTLTIQRTEQRDSAMYRCASSFRAGTGGYTFGSGTRLTVV.

The rearrangement uses TRBV1 and TRBJ1-4; TRBD1, the table's D call, was not compared with the DNA. TRBV1 is a pseudogene. This CDR3 has 18 amino acids. In DNA form, the CDR3 reads TGCACCAGCAGCCAAGCCCCCAACGGCAGGGGGCGAAATGAAAAACTGTTTTTT. It is translated as CTSSQAPNGRGRNEKLFF.

In DNA, the CDR3 is TGCGCCAGCAGCCAACGACGACAGGAGACCAATCAGCCCCAGCATTTT. Translating gives CASSQRRQETNQPQHF. V usage is TRBV4-1 and J usage is TRBJ1-5, with D perhaps TRBD1 (6 bases). Per germline, CDR1 MGHRA and CDR2 YSYEKL. The CDR3 covers 16 residues. Trimming shortened V by 2 bases and J by 3 bases, and 14 bases separated the two germline ends.

In its sample, this clonotype was seen once. The chain combines TRBV5-6 with TRBJ1-6; D not certain. The germline V gene has CDR1 SGHDT and CDR2 YYEEEE. V lost 5 bases and J lost 10, with 16 bases in between. The length of the CDR3 is 14 residues. Here the CDR3 DNA reads TGTGCCAGCAGTCCCCCAGCGAACCGGTCACCCCTCCACTTT. Its translation: CASSPPANRSPLHF.